The clone carrying this T cell receptor (beta chain) was found once. What it recognizes is unknown. The PCR used 60 Vbeta and 13 Jbeta primers. TCRdb's copy holds only in-frame clones and misses some; the assay was immunoSEQ multiplex PCR. The table records 130,000 to 150,000 clones, roughly four fifths of them present only once. The source of the sample is a study of cytomegalovirus exposure and HLA in healthy donors. The wider study: Clustering assigned over 70% of the roughly 430 genotyped donors to the Caucasian-associated ancestry cluster.

The trim removed 8 bases at V and 7 bases at J, leaving 10 bases unmatched. Germline loops: CDR1 MGHDK, CDR2 SYGVNS. This CDR3 comprises 14 residues. Study results and limitations: Several V segments, TRBV6-2 and TRBV6-3 among them, could not be told apart and were dropped. With DRB1 most and HLA-C fewest, TCR association rates differed between HLA loci in a later analysis.

V usage is TRBV25-1 and J usage is TRBJ2-1; TRBD1 agrees at 8 bases. Sequenced: PBMCs. The receptor was derived from a human donor in good health. The CDR3 coding sequence is TGTGCCAGCGCCATTGACAGGGGCCTAAATGAGCAGTTCTTC. This sequence encodes CASAIDRGLNEQFF. The full variable domain, with the rest looked up from reference TRBV25-1 and TRBJ2-1, is EADIYQTPRYLVIGTGKKITLECSQTMGHDKMYWYQQDPGMELHLIHYSYGVNSTEKGDLSSESTVSRIRTEHFPLTLESARPSHTSQYLCASAIDRGLNEQFFGPGTRLTVL.